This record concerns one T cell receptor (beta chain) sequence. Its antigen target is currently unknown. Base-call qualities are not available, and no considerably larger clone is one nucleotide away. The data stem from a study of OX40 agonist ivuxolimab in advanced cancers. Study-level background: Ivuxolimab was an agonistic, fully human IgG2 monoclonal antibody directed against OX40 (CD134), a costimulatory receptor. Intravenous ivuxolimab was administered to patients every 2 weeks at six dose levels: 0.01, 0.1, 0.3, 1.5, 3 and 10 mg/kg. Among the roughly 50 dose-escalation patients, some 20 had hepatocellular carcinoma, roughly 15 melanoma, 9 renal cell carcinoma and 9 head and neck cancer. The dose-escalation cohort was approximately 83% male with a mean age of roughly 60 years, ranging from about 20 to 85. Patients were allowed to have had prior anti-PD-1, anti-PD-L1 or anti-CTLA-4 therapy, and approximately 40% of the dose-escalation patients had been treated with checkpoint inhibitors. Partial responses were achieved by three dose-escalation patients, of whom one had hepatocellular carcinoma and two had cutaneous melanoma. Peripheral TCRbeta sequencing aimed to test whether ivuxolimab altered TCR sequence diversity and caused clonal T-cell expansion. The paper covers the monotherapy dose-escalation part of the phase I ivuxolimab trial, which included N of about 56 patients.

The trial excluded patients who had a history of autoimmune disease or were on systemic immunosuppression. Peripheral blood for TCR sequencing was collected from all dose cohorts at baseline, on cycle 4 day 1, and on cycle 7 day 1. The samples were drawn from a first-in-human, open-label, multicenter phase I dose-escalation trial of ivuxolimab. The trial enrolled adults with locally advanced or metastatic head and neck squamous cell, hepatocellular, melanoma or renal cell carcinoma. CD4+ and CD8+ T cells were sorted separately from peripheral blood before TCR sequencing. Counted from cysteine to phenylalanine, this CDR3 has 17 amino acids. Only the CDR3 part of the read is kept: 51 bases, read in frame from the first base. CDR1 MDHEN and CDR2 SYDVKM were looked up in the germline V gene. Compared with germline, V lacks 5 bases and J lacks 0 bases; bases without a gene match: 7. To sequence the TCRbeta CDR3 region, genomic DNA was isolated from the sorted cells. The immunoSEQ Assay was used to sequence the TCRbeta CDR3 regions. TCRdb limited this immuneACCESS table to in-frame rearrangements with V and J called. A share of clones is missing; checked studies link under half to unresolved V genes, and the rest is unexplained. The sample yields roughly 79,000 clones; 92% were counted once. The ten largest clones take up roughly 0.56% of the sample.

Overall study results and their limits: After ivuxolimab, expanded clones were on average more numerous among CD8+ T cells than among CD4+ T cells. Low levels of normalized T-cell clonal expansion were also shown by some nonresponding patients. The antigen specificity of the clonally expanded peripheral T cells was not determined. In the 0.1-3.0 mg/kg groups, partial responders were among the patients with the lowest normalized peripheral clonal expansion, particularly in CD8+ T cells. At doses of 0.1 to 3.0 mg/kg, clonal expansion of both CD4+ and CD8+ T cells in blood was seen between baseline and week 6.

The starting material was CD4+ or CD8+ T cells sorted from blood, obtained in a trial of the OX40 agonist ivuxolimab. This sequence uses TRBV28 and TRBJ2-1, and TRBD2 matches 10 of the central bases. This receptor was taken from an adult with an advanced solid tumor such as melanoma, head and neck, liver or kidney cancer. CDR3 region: CASSIPTSGYSYNEQFF. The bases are TGTGCCAGCAGTATCCCGACTAGCGGGTACTCCTACAATGAGCAGTTCTTC. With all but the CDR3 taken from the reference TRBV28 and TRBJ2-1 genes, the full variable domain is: DVKVTQSSRYLVKRTGEKVFLECVQDMDHENMFWYRQDPGLGLRLIYFSYDVKMKEKGDIPEGYSVSREKKERFSLILESASTNQTSMYLCASSIPTSGYSYNEQFFGPGTRLTVL.